One and the same sample provided the 17 T cell receptor beta chains below, sequenced in a study of blood T cell repertoires in COVID-19. Data came from immunoSEQ multiplex PCR; TCRdb stores just in-frame clones and leaves some out. Of 100,000 to 120,000 clones listed, 82% were seen once; the top ten hold approximately 15%. The specimen was peripheral blood. The receptors were gathered from a woman older than 75 with acute or convalescent COVID-19.

This sequence joins TRBV6-5 and TRBJ1-5; D remains unclear. The CDR3 is 13 residues long. V lost 3 bases to trimming and J lost 0 bases, with 3 bases between them. Per the germline V gene, CDR1 is MNHEY and CDR2 is SVGAGI. The CDR3 sequence: CASSYNSNQPQHF. The CDR3 nucleotides read TGTGCCAGCAGTTATAATAGCAATCAGCCCCAGCATTTT.

V usage is TRBV2 and J usage is TRBJ2-3; 10 nucleotides align to TRBD2. Germline V gives CDR1 SNHLY, CDR2 FYNNEI. The CDR3 length is 14 residues. V shed 6 bases, J shed 0 bases, and the junction held 0 bases outside the gene matches. CDR3 residues: CASRTSGSTDTQYF. The CDR3 nucleotides read TGTGCCAGCAGGACTAGCGGGAGCACAGATACGCAGTATTTT.

This chain joins TRBV4-3 and TRBJ2-1; D is possibly TRBD2 (5 bases). The CDR3 has 15 amino acids. Trimming shortened V by 0 bases and J by 4 bases, and 10 bases separated the two germline ends. From germline, CDR1 is LGHNA and CDR2 YSLEER. The CDR3 DNA reads as TGCGCCAGCAGCCAAGAGGCTAGCTTATACAATGAGCAGTTCTTC. This sequence encodes CASSQEASLYNEQFF.

The chain joins TRBV11-3 to TRBJ1-1, with D maybe TRBD1 (6 bases). V lost 7 bases to trimming and J lost 1 base, with 16 bases between them. The germline V gene encodes CDR1 SGHNT and CDR2 YENEEA. The CDR3 totals 15 residues. CDR3 region: CASTLLGTKNTEAFF. CDR3 sequence (DNA): TGTGCCAGCACCCTCTTAGGGACAAAGAACACTGAAGCTTTCTTT.

The rearrangement uses TRBV6-2 or TRBV6-3 and TRBJ1-2; the D gene is possibly TRBD1 (6 bases). Germline-derived CDR1 and CDR2 are MNHEY and SVGEGT. The CDR3 is 13 amino acids. V was cut by 6 bases and J by 8 bases, with 16 bases left in between. The CDR3 here is CASSPTGLRGYTF. DNA of the CDR3: TGTGCCAGCAGCCCTACAGGGCTCCGCGGCTACACCTTC.

This chain joins TRBV6-1 and TRBJ1-2; a possible D gene is TRBD1 (6 bases). V gave up 1 base and J gave up 4 bases, with 10 bases separating them. The germline gives CDR1 MNHNS, CDR2 SASEGT. This CDR3 comprises 14 residues. The CDR3, as DNA: TGTGCCAGCAGTGAAGGCGGGGGCCTCTATGGCTACACCTTC. As protein: CASSEGGGLYGYTF.

The rearrangement joins TRBV5-1 to TRBJ1-3, with 8 bases identical to TRBD1. Per the germline V gene, CDR1 is SGHRS and CDR2 is YFSETQ. J lost 0 bases, V lost 4 bases, and 6 bases had no gene match. There are 16 residues in the CDR3. The CDR3 loop is CASSPGQASSGNTIYF. In nucleotides, the CDR3 is TGCGCCAGCAGCCCGGGACAGGCCAGCTCTGGAAACACCATATATTTT.

The chain uses TRBV19 and TRBJ1-4, with 10 bases fitting TRBD1. The V gene end was trimmed by 5 bases and the J gene end by 13 bases; junction bases not matched to a gene: 16. This CDR3 is built from 16 residues. CDR1 LNHDA and CDR2 SQIVND come from the germline V gene (reference sequence). The CDR3 bases are TGTGCCAGTAGTCCCGCCGGGACAGGGGACCCTAAAGGACTGTTTTTT. This codes for CASSPAGTGDPKGLFF.

This chain connects TRBV29-1 to TRBJ1-1, with D possibly matching TRBD1 (5 bases). Germline assignment: CDR1 SQVTM and CDR2 ANQGSEA. The ends were cut back, 8 bases at V and 4 bases at J, with 14 bases in the middle. The CDR3 loop spans 12 amino acids. CDR3 residues: CSTTGPGTEAFF. For the CDR3, the DNA is TGCAGCACTACAGGTCCAGGCACTGAAGCTTTCTTT. Full variable domain (remainder filled in from reference TRBV29-1 and TRBJ1-1): SAVISQKPSRDICQRGTSLTIQCQVDSQVTMMFWYRQQPGQSLTLIATANQGSEATYESGFVIDKFPISRPNLTFSTLTVSNMSPEDSSIYLCSTTGPGTEAFFGQGTRLTVV.

This sequence joins TRBV30 and TRBJ2-1, with D maybe TRBD1 (8 bases). Trimming shortened V by 5 bases and J by 3 bases, and 14 bases separated the two germline ends. The CDR3 sequence is 14 residues long. Germline V gene data show CDR1 as GTSNPN and CDR2 as SVGIG (reference sequence). For the CDR3, the DNA is TGTGCCTGGCTACAGGGGGGGGACTACAATGAGCAGTTCTTC. Its translation is CAWLQGGDYNEQFF.

The chain carries TRBV6-6 and TRBJ1-2; 9 positions agree with TRBD1. V trimming: 11 bases; J trimming: 4 bases; junction bases outside the gene matches: 8. The germline V gene has CDR1 MNHNY and CDR2 SVGAGI (reference sequence). The CDR3 has 13 amino acids. The CDR3 reads CAGTGGETYGYTF. CDR3 in DNA: TGTGCCGGAACAGGGGGCGAAACCTATGGCTACACCTTC.

The rearrangement links TRBV2 to TRBJ1-2, with TRBD1 as a possible D gene (5 bases). CDR1 and CDR2 (germline): SNHLY, FYNNEI. CDR3 length: 13 residues. V shed 5 bases and J shed 8 bases, with 15 bases lying between them. In DNA form, the CDR3 reads TGTGCCAGCAGTACTCAGGGACTTCGGGGCTACACCTTC. It is translated as CASSTQGLRGYTF.

This chain links TRBV19 with TRBJ2-7; tentative D call: TRBD1 (5 bases). The V gene lost 3 bases and the J gene lost 3 bases, with 6 bases spanning the gap. Germline CDR1 LNHDA, CDR2 SQIVND (reference sequence). There are 12 residues in the CDR3. CDR3 region: CASSIQGYEQYF. Here the CDR3 DNA reads TGTGCCAGTAGTATTCAGGGCTACGAGCAGTACTTC.

The chain links TRBV7-9 to TRBJ1-1, with 8 bases identical to TRBD1. The CDR3 spans 15 residues. Germline-derived CDR1 and CDR2 are SEHNR and FQNEAQ (reference sequence). Trimming cost V 2 bases and J 4 bases; bases outside gene matches: 6. The chain's CDR3 is CASSLPRTGSTEAFF. CDR3 DNA: TGTGCCAGCAGCTTACCCAGGACAGGGAGCACTGAAGCTTTCTTT.

In DNA, the CDR3 is TGTGCCAGCAGCCAAGTCTCCGAAAAACTGTTTTTT. Its translation is CASSQVSEKLFF. The chain combines TRBV3-1 (or the pseudogene TRBV3-2) with TRBJ1-4, with D unresolved. Germline V gene data show CDR1 as LGHDT and CDR2 as YNNKEL (reference sequence). This CDR3 has 12 residues. Trimming shortened V by 1 base and J by 8 bases, and 5 bases separated the two germline ends.

The chain couples TRBV7-2 to TRBJ2-3; TRBD1 matches at 9 bases. CDR1 is SGHTA, CDR2 FQGNSA, per germline. The CDR3 spans 14 residues. V dropped 5 bases and J dropped 6; count of bases not matched to a gene: 6. CDR3 nucleotide sequence: TGTGCCAGCAGCCAGGACAGGGGAAGGGATACGCAGTATTTT. Its translation is CASSQDRGRDTQYF.

The chain has TRBV10-3 and TRBJ2-5, with 13 bases lining up with TRBD2. CDR3 length: 20 amino acids. Losses at the gene ends were 4 bases for V and 1 base for J; bases not matched to a gene: 15. Germline V gives CDR1 ENHRY, CDR2 SYGVKD. Written as DNA, the CDR3 is TGTGCCATCAGTGCTCCAGGCGGGACTAGCGGGAACCTCCGCCAAGAGACCCAGTACTTC. Protein: CAISAPGGTSGNLRQETQYF.